This TCR beta chain comes out of a study of human T cells and chemical hapten exposure (TCRdb year 2021). For context, the study as a whole: For sensitization, 2% DPC in acetone was applied to a 2 cm by 2 cm area of upper inner arm skin. Both TCR alpha and TCR beta chains were sequenced from each blood RNA sample. The libraries were sequenced as a pool, and the TCR yield per sample differed mostly because of small variations in library volumes within the pool. The study tracked peripheral blood TCR repertoire changes in vivo during primary and secondary sensitization to the hapten diphenylcyclopropenone (DPC) in alopecia patients. Throughout the approximately 26-week study period, patients were also given weekly therapeutic DPC doses on the scalp. Roughly 30 alopecia patients gave blood for TCR sequencing at one to four time points (pre-sensitization, 2, 6 and 24 weeks). Alopecia areata with under or over 50% scalp involvement, alopecia totalis and alopecia universalis were represented in the patient cohort, which was mostly female. Blood was sampled from patients pre-sensitization (week 0) and at 2, 6 and about 24 weeks after DPC sensitization. Patch testing was done on the upper back using Finn chambers containing 0.01% DPC, and results were scored after 6 days according to International Contact Dermatitis Research Group standards. On the study overall, not on this receptor specifically: A positive correlation was found between the number of PT1 expanded TCRs and patch test score, with significance reached at thresholds 8, 16 and 32 but not 4. Alopecia, a presumed autoimmune disease, was present in all patients, so the immune response of the patients might differ from that of healthy individuals. Compared with pre-sensitization or healthy control sets, expanded TCRs formed significantly more large CDR3 similarity clusters, which is consistent with antigen-driven responses. DPC sensitization did not change how many TCRs were above 1 in 1000 frequency, and no evidence was found of alterations in global repertoire structure. Repeated subsampling changed both the strength of the expansion versus patch-test correlation and the threshold at which the correlation became significant.

The time point label on this specimen signifies: pre-sensitization, week 0. The sample's treatment or condition label, decoded: therapeutic diphenylcyclopropenone sensitization with weekly scalp DPC. Total RNA was isolated from unfractionated whole blood collected in Tempus Blood RNA tubes. Blood at each patch-test visit was drawn before the patch test was applied. Eligible patients were aged 18 to 70, diagnosed with alopecia, deemed suitable for DPC therapy, and excluded if pregnant. This clonotype was seen a few times. What antigen it recognizes has not been identified. The sample holds no much larger clone one base away, and base qualities are not on file. Receptor libraries were prepared by RACE. The sequencing machine was a NextSeq 500. During library preparation, unique molecular identifiers were attached to individual cDNA molecules so that TCRs could be counted in a quantitative, reproducible way. As for how the authors treated the data: Samples had a median of about 96,000 TCRs, with a range from about 23,224 to 750,000. The Decombinator software suite was used to annotate the V, J and CDR3 of the TCR reads. Every sample was subsampled to the same number of TCRs (28,000) for the PS versus PT1 abundance plots. TCRs were defined as expanded if absent before sensitization and observed at least eight times at the 2-week time point. TCRdb reprocessing: public reads trimmed at Q25 with fastp, clones called with MiXCR, in-frame beta chains kept. Each entry is one CDR3 protein sequence, shown with its most common DNA and genes. TCRdb's processing, not the authors' own work, is the source of the V and J calls. A total of approximately 52,000 distinct CDR3 sequences appear in this sample, approximately 9.7% of them only once. The ten top clones hold about 9.6% of the sample.

This TCR was recovered from a woman in her 30s with alopecia areata. Some clones in this sample may be carry-over from other donors' samples. The starting material was whole blood, obtained in connection with sensitization to the hapten diphenylcyclopropenone (DPC).

The CDR3 protein: CASSLDHSEQYF. The sequenced DNA: TGCGCCAGCAGCTTGGATCACTCCGAGCAGTACTTC. The sequence links TRBV5-1 to TRBJ2-7; no D gene can be assigned with confidence. Cut back by 0 bases and 6 bases, the V and J ends lie 7 bases apart. CDR1 SGHRS and CDR2 YFSETQ were looked up in the germline V gene. The cysteine opens and the phenylalanine closes a CDR3 of 12 amino acids. Only the CDR3 region is kept as DNA, spanning 36 bases read in frame from base 1. When the CDR3 is completed using the reference TRBV5-1 and TRBJ2-7 genes on either side, the full variable domain is KAGVTQTPRYLIKTRGQQVTLSCSPISGHRSVSWYQQTPGQGLQFLFEYFSETQRNKGNFPGRFSGRQFSNSRSEMNVSTLELGDSALYLCASSLDHSEQYFGPGTRLTVT.